These 9 T cell receptor beta chains originate from one sample sequenced in a study of T cells in Graves' hyperthyroidism and ophthalmopathy. Amplification targeted TCR beta CDR3 regions from RNA transcripts. Using the HTBI primer set, a first-round RT-PCR was run on the TCR CDR3. TCRdb re-derived calls from the multiplex PCR reads in MiXCR, one entry per CDR3 protein. The sample yields hundreds of thousands of distinct CDR3 sequences, 45% seen once. Sequences were obtained from peripheral blood or thyroid tissue (not recorded which). The receptor set was obtained from an adult man with Graves' disease, either hyperthyroidism or ophthalmopathy (not recorded which).

This clonotype was counted ten times or more. This chain joins TRBV25-1 and TRBJ1-2, with D unclear. V was pared by 3 bases and J by 3 bases, with 8 bases between. Germline CDR1 MGHDK, CDR2 SYGVNS. CDR3 length: 13 residues. The CDR3 spells CASSDPRYYGYTF. CDR3 in DNA: TGTGCCAGCAGTGATCCGCGTTACTATGGCTACACCTTC.

This chain joins TRBV11-2 and TRBJ1-1; a possible D gene is TRBD1 (5 bases). V gave up 6 bases and J gave up 8 bases, with 13 bases separating them. The germline V gene has CDR1 SGHAT and CDR2 FQNNGV. The CDR3 extends over 12 amino acids. CDR3 region: CASSYLGAEAFF. In DNA form, the CDR3 reads TGTGCCAGCAGTTACCTCGGGGCAGAAGCTTTCTTT.

This sequence joins TRBV9 and TRBJ1-2; 9 nucleotides line up with TRBD1. CDR1 is SGDLS, CDR2 YYNGEE, per germline. J lost 1 base, V lost 3 bases, and 4 bases had no gene match. The CDR3 has 15 amino acids. The CDR3 region is CASSGWDRDNYGYTF. CDR3 in DNA: TGTGCCAGCAGCGGCTGGGACAGGGATAACTATGGCTACACCTTC.

This clonotype occurred many times. V usage is TRBV15 and J usage is TRBJ1-4; the D is unclear. CDR3 length: 15 residues. V was shortened by 1 base and J by 8 bases, with 14 bases between the two germline ends. CDR1 is LNHNV, CDR2 YYDKDF, per germline (reference sequence). As DNA, the CDR3 is TGTGCCACCAGCAGAGGGGCAGCCTCGGGAGAAAAACTGTTTTTT. Protein product: CATSRGAASGEKLFF.

This clonotype was found many times. This chain uses TRBV5-1 with TRBJ1-4; a possible D gene is TRBD1 (6 bases). The CDR3 is made up of 14 amino acids. Looked up from germline, CDR1 is SGHRS and CDR2 is YFSETQ. V lost 1 base and J 8 bases, leaving 12 bases between the germline ends. The CDR3, as DNA: TGCGCCAGCAGCTTGACAGGGAGGGACGAAAAACTGTTTTTT. Its translation is CASSLTGRDEKLFF.

This clonotype was counted at least ten times. This sequence joins TRBV20-1 and TRBJ2-5; D ambiguous. V dropped 3 bases and J dropped 0 bases, with 17 bases sitting between them. From germline, CDR1 is DFQATT and CDR2 SNEGSKA (reference sequence). This CDR3 has 16 amino acids. In DNA, the CDR3 is TGCAGTGCTAGCGCTGACTCGGGCAGCTACCAAGAGACCCAGTACTTC. As protein: CSASADSGSYQETQYF.

This rearrangement joins TRBV2 to TRBJ1-2; 10 bases line up with TRBD1. Germline CDR1 and CDR2: SNHLY and FYNNEI. The CDR3 has 13 amino acids. V dropped 5 bases and J dropped 7; count of bases not matched to a gene: 4. For the CDR3, the DNA is TGTGCCAGCAGTCAGGACAGGGGGGTTGGCTACACCTTC. It specifies CASSQDRGVGYTF.

A single count supports this clonotype. The genes are TRBV10-3 and TRBJ2-5; 8 nucleotides agree with TRBD1. J was trimmed by 2 bases and V by 0 bases; bases with no gene match: 5. Germline V gene data show CDR1 as ENHRY and CDR2 as SYGVKD. This CDR3 region has 16 residues. Written as DNA, the CDR3 is TGTGCCATCAGTGAGTCCGGGACAGGCGTACAAGAGACCCAGTACTTC. This encodes CAISESGTGVQETQYF.

This chain connects TRBV9 to TRBJ1-6, with TRBD1 matching 9 bases. The J segment lost 5 bases and the V segment lost 3 bases, leaving 3 bases of the junction unmatched. The V gene's germline CDR1 is SGDLS and CDR2 YYNGEE. The CDR3 consists of 15 residues. The CDR3 reads CASSGRDRDNSPLHF. In nucleotides, the CDR3 is TGTGCCAGCAGCGGGAGGGACAGGGATAATTCACCCCTCCACTTT.